These T cell receptor beta chains were read from a single sample in a study of response to subunit inactivated influenza vaccine. Via MiXCR, TCRdb re-called the RT-PCR reads, giving one row per CDR3 protein. The sample consists of over 400,000 distinct CDR3 sequences, under 15% of them appearing once. This material consisted of PBMCs from blood, taken about 40 days after vaccination. The source is a man in his fifties or sixties who received an inactivated influenza vaccine. The CDR3 runs from the conserved cysteine through the conserved F or W. The D gene is left open where the match is weak. Clone sizes are given selectively: once, few, many, or a class where the clone is expanded.

j_gene,v_gene,d_gene,abundance,CDR3aa,CDR3nt
TRBJ2-1,TRBV6-5,TRBD2,few,CASSYNRGGANEQFF,TGTGCCAGCAGTTACAACCGCGGGGGGGCCAATGAGCAGTTCTTC
TRBJ1-1,TRBV5-8,NA,few,CASSLRTGTLNTEAFF,TGTGCCAGCAGCTTACGTACCGGGACCCTTAACACTGAAGCTTTCTTT
TRBJ1-1,TRBV20-1,NA,many,CRSGSPGTRGNTEAFF,TGCAGGTCCGGGTCCCCCGGCACGAGGGGGAACACTGAAGCTTTCTTT
TRBJ2-7,TRBV7-2,NA,NA,CASSLGPGPYEQYF,TGTGCCAGCAGCCTCGGACCAGGGCCCTACGAGCAGTACTTC
TRBJ2-2,TRBV6-5,TRBD2,many,CASSYAGGSTGELFF,TGTGCCAGCAGTTACGCGGGAGGGAGCACCGGGGAGCTGTTTTTT
TRBJ2-7,TRBV28,NA,NA,CASSLLILRGTETGTDEQYF,TGTGCCAGCAGTTTACTAATCCTTCGAGGTACGGAGACAGGGACTGACGAGCAGTACTTC
TRBJ1-4,TRBV28,NA,NA,CASSSQQGSEKLFF,TGTGCCAGCAGTTCCCAACAGGGTAGTGAAAAACTGTTTTTT
TRBJ1-1,TRBV9,TRBD1,few,CASSRTGWTEAFF,TGTGCCAGCAGCCGGACAGGTTGGACTGAAGCTTTCTTT
TRBJ1-6,TRBV27,TRBD1,few,CASSLRFPGQGTTPLHF,TGTGCCAGCAGTTTACGTTTCCCGGGACAGGGGACCACACCCCTCCACTTT
TRBJ2-1,TRBV14,TRBD1,many,CASRGGQGSNEQFF,TGTGCCAGCAGAGGGGGACAGGGTAGCAATGAGCAGTTCTTC
TRBJ2-1,TRBV29-1,NA,once,CSGGGQVGEQFF,TGCAGCGGGGGGGGACAGGTCGGTGAGCAGTTCTTC
TRBJ2-3,TRBV9,TRBD2,NA,CASSGVSGGWTDTQYF,TGTGCCAGCAGCGGGGTTAGCGGGGGGTGGACAGATACGCAGTATTTT
TRBJ1-2,TRBV5-1,TRBD1,many,CASSLVEGAPNVDGYTF,TGCGCCAGCAGCTTGGTCGAGGGGGCCCCCAATGTCGATGGCTACACCTTC
TRBJ2-5,TRBV29-1,NA,many,CSVEDLVWDTQETQYF,TGCAGCGTTGAAGATCTTGTCTGGGACACGCAAGAGACCCAGTACTTC
TRBJ2-4,TRBV4-3,NA,few,CASSQGLTAKNIQYF,TGCGCCAGCAGCCAAGGCCTGACGGCCAAAAACATTCAGTACTTC
TRBJ2-5,TRBV28,NA,few,CASSPSTAGGTQYF,TGTGCCAGCAGTCCATCGACAGCCGGAGGGACCCAGTACTTC
TRBJ1-2,TRBV29-1,NA,NA,CSVSERQRNYGYTF,TGCAGCGTTTCGGAGAGACAGAGAAACTATGGCTACACCTTC
TRBJ2-3,TRBV3-1,NA,NA,CASSPSPYTDTQYF,TGTGCTAGCAGCCCCTCGCCTTACACAGATACGCAGTATTTT
TRBJ2-7,TRBV28,NA,few,CASSLLPGQGEQYF,TGTGCCAGCAGTCTTCTACCGGGACAAGGCGAGCAGTACTTC
TRBJ2-3,TRBV7-2,NA,many,CASSFGTLTDTQYF,TGTGCCAGCAGCTTCGGGACGCTGACAGATACGCAGTATTTT
TRBJ2-1,TRBV5-1,TRBD1,NA,CASSLALDRSYNEQFF,TGCGCCAGCAGCTTGGCCTTGGACAGGTCCTACAATGAGCAGTTCTTC
TRBJ2-1,TRBV3-1,NA,few,CASSQVSSNEQFF,TGTGCCAGCAGCCAAGTTTCCAGCAATGAGCAGTTCTTC
TRBJ2-7,TRBV12-3/TRBV12-4,TRBD2,few,CASSLRTSGSYEQYF,TGTGCCAGCAGTTTAAGGACTAGCGGGAGCTACGAGCAGTACTTC
TRBJ2-5,TRBV5-4,TRBD2,few,CASSLGASGSVETQYF,TGTGCCAGCAGCTTGGGGGCTAGCGGGAGCGTAGAGACCCAGTACTTC